The 5 T cell receptor beta chains presented below share a single source sample, sequenced in a study of spatial heterogeneity in lung cancer. In TCRdb, the 5' RACE reads were re-called with MiXCR into one record per CDR3 protein. This table holds about 20,000 distinct CDR3 sequences, 9.2% found once. Time point meaning: blood at routine non-recurrence follow-up after resection. The specimen was PBMCs, collected at follow-up. These receptors came from a male donor with early-stage non-small cell lung cancer.

This clonotype was picked up many times. J is TRBJ1-1 and V is TRBV19; D gene ambiguous. Germline V gene sequence: CDR1 LNHDA, CDR2 SQIVND (reference sequence). V was shortened by 10 bases and J by 3 bases, with 9 bases between the two germline ends. The CDR3 spans 11 residues. The CDR3 DNA follows: TGTGCCACGGCGGGATACACTGAAGCTTTCTTT. Its translation: CATAGYTEAFF.

This clonotype occurred many times. The chain is built from TRBV21-1 and TRBJ1-5; no DNA check was done on the table's D call, TRBD1. TRBV21-1 is classified as a pseudogene. This CDR3 has 15 residues. CDR3 sequence: CASSNGQGNNQPQHF. The CDR3 DNA follows: TGTGCCAGCAGCAACGGACAGGGAAACAATCAGCCCCAGCATTTT.

This clonotype has at least ten counts. Here the CDR3 DNA reads TGTGCCAGCAGCCAAGGGGCTAGCGGGGCCGAGACCCAGTACTTC. Translation gives CASSQGASGAETQYF. V usage is TRBV4-2 and J usage is TRBJ2-5, with 9 bases lining up with TRBD2. The CDR3 has 15 residues. The germline gives CDR1 LGHNA, CDR2 YNFKEQ. V lost 1 base, J lost 5 bases, and 5 bases stayed unmatched.

The table lists this clonotype with many counts. The chain has TRBV6-2 or TRBV6-3 and TRBJ2-7; D might be TRBD2 (5 bases). Trimming removed 5 bases at V and 3 bases at J, with 11 bases between. Germline CDR1 reads MNHEY; CDR2 reads SVGEGT. The CDR3 spans 13 residues. The CDR3 coding sequence is TGTGCCAGCAGTCCGACTAACCTCTACGAGCAGTACTTC. Translation: CASSPTNLYEQYF.

This clonotype occurred many times. V gene TRBV7-9 combines with J gene TRBJ1-2; no clear D. The V end was cut by 2 bases, the J end by 8 bases, with 12 bases between. CDR1 SEHNR and CDR2 FQNEAQ come from the germline V gene (reference sequence). The CDR3 runs to 13 residues. DNA for the CDR3: TGTGCCAGCAGCTTAATGGAGCCGGGGGGCTACACCTTC. This gives the protein CASSLMEPGGYTF. Supplemented by reference TRBV7-9 and TRBJ1-2, the full variable domain reads DTGVSQNPRHKITKRGQNVTFRCDPISEHNRLYWYRQTLGQGPEFLTYFQNEAQLEKSRLLSDRFSAERPKGSFSTLEIQRTEQGDSAMYLCASSLMEPGGYTFGSGTRLTVV.